This T cell receptor (beta chain) was obtained from a study of Ad26.COV2.S vaccination and SARS-CoV-2 variants. Study summary: Ad26.COV2.S shots went into the muscle once or twice, 56 days apart.

The CDR3 covers 17 residues. Germline lookup yields CDR1 SGHRS and CDR2 YFSETQ. V lost 4 bases and J lost 4, with 22 bases in between. Stated treatment: roughly 19 received Ad26.COV2.S at low or high dose, single or two shots; about 5 received placebo; per-sample allocation not given. Sampling occurred on day 63 after the first vaccine or placebo injection. The method was immunoSEQ multiplex PCR; TCRdb's version includes in-frame clones alone and lacks a portion of them. In the table there are about 390,000 clones, 92% of which are singletons. The chain links TRBV5-1 to TRBJ2-3; D remains unclear. The sequenced sample was peripheral blood, obtained in a trial of Ad26.COV2.S vaccine versus placebo. This clonotype originated in a person between 18 and 60 years old who received the Ad26.COV2.S COVID-19 vaccine or a placebo. DNA for the CDR3: TGCGCCAGCAGCCACCGTTCGGGCCCTATTCTCGCAGATACGCAGTATTTT. Its protein product is CASSHRSGPILADTQYF.